The sequence of this T cell receptor beta chain was determined in a study of metastatic and nonmetastatic thyroid tumors. This clone showed up many times. Its antigen is undetermined. The CDR3 length is 13 residues. Trimming left V 4 bases short and J 4 bases short, with 11 bases between. CDR1 and CDR2 (germline): LGHDT, YNNKEL (reference sequence). All patients were untreated before thyroid surgery. Authors' analysis steps: CDR3 was compared across clinicopathological groups, and the resulting differences were used to build a distant-metastasis classifier for papillary thyroid cancer. TCRdb reanalyzed the PCR reads with MiXCR. The V and J calls and clone size are TCRdb's, not the authors'. The data contain some 28,000 clones, 20% to 25% of them singletons. The study, taken as a whole, reports: Significantly greater TCR beta diversity was reportedly found in malignant thyroid tumors than in benign nodules (in blood and tumor).

Specimen: blood. The TCR comes from a female donor with papillary thyroid cancer or a benign thyroid nodule (not recorded which). Some clones in this sample may be carry-over from other donors' samples. This rearrangement joins TRBV3-1 to TRBJ2-7; either TRBD1 or TRBD2 may fit D (6 bases each). In DNA, the CDR3 is TGTGCCAGCAGCCGACAGGAGGGTTACGAGCAGTACTTC. Encoded protein: CASSRQEGYEQYF.